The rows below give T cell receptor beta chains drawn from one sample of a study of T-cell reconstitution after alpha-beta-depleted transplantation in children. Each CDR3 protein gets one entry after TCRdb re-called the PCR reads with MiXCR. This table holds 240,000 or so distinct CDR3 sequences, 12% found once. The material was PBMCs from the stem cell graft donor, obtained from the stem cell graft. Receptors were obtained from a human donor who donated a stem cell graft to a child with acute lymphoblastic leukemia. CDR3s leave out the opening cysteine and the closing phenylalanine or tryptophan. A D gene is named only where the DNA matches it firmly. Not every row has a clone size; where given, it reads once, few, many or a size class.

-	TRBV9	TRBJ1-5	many	ASSVGTVGNQPQH
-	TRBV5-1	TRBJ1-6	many	ASSLMTENSPLH
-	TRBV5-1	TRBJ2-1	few	ASSPVQTGTSYNEQF
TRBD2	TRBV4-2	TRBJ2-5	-	ASSPGLAGLSSQETQY
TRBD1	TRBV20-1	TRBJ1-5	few	SARSVGTGGEKRNQPQH
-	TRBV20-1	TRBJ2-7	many	SARDDGITYEQY
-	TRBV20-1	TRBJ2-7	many	SARDIIRDTALYEQY
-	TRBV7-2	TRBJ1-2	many	ASSLASVRSNYGYT
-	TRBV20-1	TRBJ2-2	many	SARDLRRGTGELF
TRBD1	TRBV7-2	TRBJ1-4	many	ASGTGNNEKLF
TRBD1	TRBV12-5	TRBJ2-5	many	ASGFDRGETQY
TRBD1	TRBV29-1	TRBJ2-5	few	SGGQGARETQY
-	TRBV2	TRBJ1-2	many	ASRRVADYGYT
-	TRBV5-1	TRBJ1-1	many	ASSQQFLNTEAF
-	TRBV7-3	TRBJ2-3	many	ASSLTVEKADTQY
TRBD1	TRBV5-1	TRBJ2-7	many	ASSLGTGGTYEQY
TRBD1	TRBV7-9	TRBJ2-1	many	ASSLTTGYNEQF
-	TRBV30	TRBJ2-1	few	GAGRSGSYNEQF
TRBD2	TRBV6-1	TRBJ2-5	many	ASRVSGRWGETQY
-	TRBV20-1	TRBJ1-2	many	SALDRLGYGYT
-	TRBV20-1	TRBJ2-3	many	SHMGRATDTQY
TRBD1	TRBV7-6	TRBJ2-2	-	ASSQGDTGELF
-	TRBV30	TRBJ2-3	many	AWSKRTGSDTQY
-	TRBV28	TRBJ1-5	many	ASSPVGSNQPQH
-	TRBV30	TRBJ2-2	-	AWRSTGELF
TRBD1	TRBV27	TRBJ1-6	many	ASSLFRGPNSPLH
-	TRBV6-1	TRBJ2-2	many	ATRGRTVTGELF
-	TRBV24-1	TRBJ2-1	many	ATRGGIGSYNEQF
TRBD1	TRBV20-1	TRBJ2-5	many	SAPESGGFGYQETQY
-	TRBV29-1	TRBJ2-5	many	SVEGRRETQY
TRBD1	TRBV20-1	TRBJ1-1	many	SARRGTVLPEAF
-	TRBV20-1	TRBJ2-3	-	SAPRGETSTDTQY
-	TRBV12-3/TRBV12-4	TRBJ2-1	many	ASSLRGNEQF
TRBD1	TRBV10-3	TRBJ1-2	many	AITPGGNYGYT
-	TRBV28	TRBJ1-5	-	ASSLLPRSNQPQH
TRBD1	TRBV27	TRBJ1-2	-	ASSFGPDRGDGYT
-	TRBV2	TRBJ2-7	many	ASSDRGHEQY
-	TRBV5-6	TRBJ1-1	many	ASSLTVDTEAF
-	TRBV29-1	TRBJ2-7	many	SVGGSEAYEQY
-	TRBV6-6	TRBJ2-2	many	ASSYPTGELF
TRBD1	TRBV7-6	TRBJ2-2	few	ASHNRGHSPTGELF
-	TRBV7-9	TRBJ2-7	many	ASSLSEKAYEQY